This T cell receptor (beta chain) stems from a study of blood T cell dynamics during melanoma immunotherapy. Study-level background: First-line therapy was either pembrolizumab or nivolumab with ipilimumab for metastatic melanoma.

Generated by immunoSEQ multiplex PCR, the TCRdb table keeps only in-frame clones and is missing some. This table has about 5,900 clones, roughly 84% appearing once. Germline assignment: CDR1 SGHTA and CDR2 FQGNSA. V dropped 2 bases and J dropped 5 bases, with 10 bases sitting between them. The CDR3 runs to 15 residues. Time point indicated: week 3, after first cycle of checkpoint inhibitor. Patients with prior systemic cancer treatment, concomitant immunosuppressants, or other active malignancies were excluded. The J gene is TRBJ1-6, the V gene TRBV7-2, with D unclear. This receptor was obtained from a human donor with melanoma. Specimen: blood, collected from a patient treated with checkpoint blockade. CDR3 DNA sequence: TGTGCCAGCAGCTTACGGGCAGAAGATAATTCACCCCTCCACTTT. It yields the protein CASSLRAEDNSPLHF.